This entry features one T cell receptor beta chain sequence. The V and J ends lost 7 bases and 1 base, in that order; junction bases with no gene match: 17. Germline V CDR1 and CDR2: SGHAT, FQNNGV. The CDR3 length is 18 residues. Original methodology: Estimated nucleated cell counts came from reference gene primer amplification. Generated by immunoSEQ multiplex PCR, the TCRdb table keeps only in-frame clones and is missing some. Clone size and the V and J calls come from that table; the DNA yielded D and trimming. Counted here are around 140,000 clones, approximately 84% occurring once; the ten biggest clones make up approximately 1.5%. This sample is part of a study of blood T cell repertoires in COVID-19. Study-level background: Both acute and convalescent COVID-19 samples were obtained from the United States, Italy and Spain. Sources were T cells, B-cell-depleted T cells, or PBMCs; the material itself was cDNA or gDNA.

The chain employs TRBV11-2 and TRBJ2-5; 8 bases match TRBD1. The source of this sequence is a man aged 55 to 70 with acute or convalescent COVID-19. Sequenced sample: peripheral blood. CDR3 DNA sequence: TGTGCCAGCACCTCTCGAGGTGGGACAGGTCAATTCCAAGAGACCCAGTACTTC. Amino acids: CASTSRGGTGQFQETQYF.